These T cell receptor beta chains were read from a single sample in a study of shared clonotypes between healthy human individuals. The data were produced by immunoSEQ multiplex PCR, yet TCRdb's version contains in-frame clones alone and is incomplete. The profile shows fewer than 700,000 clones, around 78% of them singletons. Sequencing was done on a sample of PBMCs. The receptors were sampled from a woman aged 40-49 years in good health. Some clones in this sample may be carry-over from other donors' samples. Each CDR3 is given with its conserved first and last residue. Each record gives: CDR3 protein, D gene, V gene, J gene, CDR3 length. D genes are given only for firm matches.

CASRRRDRAPEANEQFF	TRBD1	TRBV27	TRBJ2-1	17
CASSHIRDRGYNEQFF	TRBD1	TRBV4-1	TRBJ2-1	16
CASSYGENTIYF	.	TRBV6-5	TRBJ1-3	12
CASSQGGLAGASYNEQFF	TRBD2	TRBV4-1	TRBJ2-1	18
CASSLGLAVSTDTQYF	TRBD2	TRBV5-4	TRBJ2-3	16
CASSTDREFYEQYF	TRBD1	TRBV6-6	TRBJ2-7	14
CAISDRGKVGGGELFF	TRBD1	TRBV10-3	TRBJ2-2	16
CAWGQSVDTQYF	.	TRBV30	TRBJ2-3	12
CASRVAGMYNEQFF	.	TRBV5-1	TRBJ2-1	14
CASSQDGLIQETQYF	.	TRBV4-1	TRBJ2-5	15
CASSGQVAGAVWNEQFF	TRBD2	TRBV25-1	TRBJ2-1	17
CASSQGRGHPGNTEAFF	.	TRBV4-1	TRBJ1-1	17
CASSDSPTDTQYF	.	TRBV6-1	TRBJ2-3	13
CASRLTSTDTQYF	.	TRBV27	TRBJ2-3	13
CASSLMAGGGLAGGPGANVLTF	TRBD2	TRBV7-3	TRBJ2-6	22
CASSLDRGGYEQYF	.	TRBV5-1	TRBJ2-7	14
CARSLGHITTDTQYF	.	TRBV5-3	TRBJ2-3	15
CAIGTSVGYTGELFF	TRBD2	TRBV10-3	TRBJ2-2	15
CASSYWQAQETQYF	.	TRBV6-6	TRBJ2-5	14
CASTRTSGGQETQYF	TRBD2	TRBV27	TRBJ2-5	15
CASSPRVAGVQETQYF	TRBD2	TRBV7-9	TRBJ2-5	16
CASSLSGASWDEQFF	.	TRBV7-9	TRBJ2-1	15
CASKGRGRFTGELFF	TRBD1	TRBV19	TRBJ2-2	15
CASSLDGTTQHF	.	TRBV5-4	TRBJ1-5	12
CASSPIAGAGNEQFF	TRBD2	TRBV19	TRBJ2-1	15
CASSFGVAEKLFF	.	TRBV5-1	TRBJ1-4	13
CASSLPGVDNEQFF	.	TRBV14	TRBJ2-1	14
CASSLGLGYPTDTQYF	.	TRBV7-8	TRBJ2-3	16
CASWNSATYEQYF	.	TRBV28	TRBJ2-7	13
CASSLSFKYEQYF	.	TRBV5-4	TRBJ2-7	13
CASRRTGGSYNEQFF	TRBD1	TRBV5-1	TRBJ2-1	15
CASSLGAIPSSYEQYF	.	TRBV2	TRBJ2-7	16
CASSPTTSLSNYGYTF	.	TRBV5-1	TRBJ1-2	16
CATFLPYTQYF	.	TRBV28	TRBJ2-3	11
CASSVRGQTYNEQFF	.	TRBV9	TRBJ2-1	15
CASRRQASTGELFF	.	TRBV2	TRBJ2-2	14